These 14 T cell receptor beta chains originate from one sample sequenced in a study of T-cell reconstitution after alpha-beta-depleted transplantation in children. Using unique molecular identifiers, the investigators prepared the TCRbeta library. In TCRdb, the PCR reads were re-called with MiXCR into one record per CDR3 protein. The sample has 250,000 to 400,000 distinct CDR3 sequences; approximately 23% are singletons. The specimen comprised PBMCs, mostly from graft donor cells, sampled 180 days after TCRalphabeta/CD19-depleted stem cell transplant. The receptors shown here come from a male patient between 5 and 17 years old who had a stem cell transplant for acute lymphoblastic leukemia, so the T cells may come from the graft donor.

This rearrangement joins TRBV9 to TRBJ2-7, with 12 bases aligning to TRBD1. After removal of 4 bases from V and 0 bases from J, the junction contained 2 bases not matched to a gene. Germline-derived CDR1 and CDR2 are SGDLS and YYNGEE. CDR3 size: 15 residues. CDR3 in amino acids: CASSKGQGASYEQYF. The CDR3 region has the DNA TGTGCCAGCAGCAAGGGACAGGGGGCCTCCTACGAGCAGTACTTC.

The gene calls are TRBV5-6 and TRBJ1-2; 7 bases agree with TRBD1. The germline CDR1 and CDR2 sequences are SGHDT and YYEEEE. Trimming at V came to 1 base and at J to 5 bases, leaving 5 bases not matched to a gene. The CDR3 has 14 amino acids. Here the CDR3 DNA reads TGTGCCAGCAGCTTGCTTCGGGACAGTTATGGCTACACCTTC. This gives the protein CASSLLRDSYGYTF.

V and J are TRBV6-2 or TRBV6-3 and TRBJ2-7; 8 bases align to TRBD1. V trimming: 6 bases; J trimming: 3 bases; junction bases outside the gene matches: 7. The CDR3 runs 14 residues. Per the germline V gene, CDR1 is MNHEY and CDR2 is SVGEGT. The CDR3 DNA reads TGTGCCAGCAGACCCGGGACAGGCGGCTACGAGCAGTACTTC. Amino acids: CASRPGTGGYEQYF.

The J gene is TRBJ1-5, the V gene TRBV12-3 or TRBV12-4; D gene unclear. CDR3 size: 14 residues. Trimming removed 5 bases from V and 5 bases from J, with 13 bases in between. The CDR3 reads CASSPAGSYQPQHF. The CDR3 bases are TGTGCCAGCAGTCCAGCCGGGTCTTATCAGCCCCAGCATTTT.

This sequence joins TRBV28 and TRBJ2-7; unclear D gene. V lost 3 bases, J lost 1 base, and 10 bases lay in between. This CDR3 is built from 14 residues. CDR1 MDHEN and CDR2 SYDVKM come from the germline V gene. CDR3 coding DNA: TGTGCCAGCAGTTTTGGGGTTCCTTCCTACGAGCAGTACTTC. Protein: CASSFGVPSYEQYF.

This clonotype was counted only a few times. This chain's CDR3 is CASSLLWTDYGYTF. The CDR3 bases are TGTGCCAGCAGTTTATTGTGGACAGACTATGGCTACACCTTC. The chain uses TRBV12-3 or TRBV12-4 and TRBJ1-2; D is perhaps TRBD1 (6 bases). The CDR3 is 14 amino acids. V was cut by 2 bases and J by 3 bases, with 10 bases left in between.

This rearrangement joins TRBV25-1 to TRBJ1-3, with TRBD1 as a possible D gene (6 bases). This CDR3 contains 17 residues. Per germline, CDR1 MGHDK and CDR2 SYGVNS. The ends were cut back, 1 base at V and 0 bases at J, with 13 bases in the middle. The chain's CDR3 is CASSEWGRTASGNTIYF. DNA of the CDR3: TGTGCCAGCAGTGAATGGGGTCGGACAGCCTCTGGAAACACCATATATTTT. Full variable domain (remainder filled in from reference TRBV25-1 and TRBJ1-3): EADIYQTPRYLVIGTGKKITLECSQTMGHDKMYWYQQDPGMELHLIHYSYGVNSTEKGDLSSESTVSRIRTEHFPLTLESARPSHTSQYLCASSEWGRTASGNTIYFGEGSWLTVV.

The CDR3 nucleotides read TGTGCCAGCAGCTTAGGACGGACTGCCCATAAGTACTTC. Translation gives CASSLGRTAHKYF. The J gene is TRBJ2-7, the V gene TRBV7-2, with D perhaps matching TRBD2 (5 bases). Germline CDR1 SGHTA, CDR2 FQGNSA. The CDR3 has 13 amino acids. V was pared by 1 base and J by 11 bases, with 15 bases between. The full variable domain, with the rest looked up from reference TRBV7-2 and TRBJ2-7, is GAGVSQSPSNKVTEKGKDVELRCDPISGHTALYWYRQSLGQGLEFLIYFQGNSAPDKSGLPSDRFSAERTGGSVSTLTIQRTQQEDSAVYLCASSLGRTAHKYFGPGTRLTVT.

The chain has TRBV20-1 and TRBJ2-2; D is unclear. The V gene lost 1 base and the J gene lost 5 bases, with 8 bases spanning the gap. The germline gives CDR1 DFQATT, CDR2 SNEGSKA (reference sequence). The CDR3 runs 13 residues. The CDR3 DNA reads TGCAGTGCTAGAGTTCACGGGACCGGGGAGCTGTTTTTT. Its protein is CSARVHGTGELFF.

The gene calls are TRBV7-2 and TRBJ2-7; D is possibly TRBD1 or TRBD2 (7 bases each). V lost 0 bases, J lost 6 bases, and 21 bases lay in between. The V gene's germline CDR1 is SGHTA and CDR2 FQGNSA. The CDR3 has 17 amino acids. The CDR3 DNA reads TGTGCCAGCAGCTTAGCCGTCGGGAGGCAGGGGGATGGCGAGCAGTACTTC. The encoded protein is CASSLAVGRQGDGEQYF.

The chain employs TRBV27 and TRBJ2-5, with D possibly matching TRBD2 (6 bases). The CDR3 loop spans 15 amino acids. The germline V gene has CDR1 MNHEY and CDR2 SMNVEV (reference sequence). Trimming left V 5 bases short and J 5 bases short, with 18 bases between. The CDR3 DNA is TGTGCCAGCAGTCTCCTACCAGGTGGGGGGGAGACCCAGTACTTC. Encoded protein: CASSLLPGGGETQYF.

The chain carries TRBV12-3 or TRBV12-4 and TRBJ2-3; 8 positions match TRBD2. The CDR3 is made up of 14 amino acids. With V trimmed by 11 bases and J by 0 bases, 7 bases remained unmatched. For the CDR3, the DNA is TGTGCCGCCGGGACTAGGCTTAGCACAGATACGCAGTATTTT. Amino acid sequence: CAAGTRLSTDTQYF.

V usage is TRBV2 and J usage is TRBJ2-3, with D uncertain. Germline V gene data show CDR1 as SNHLY and CDR2 as FYNNEI. The V gene lost 4 bases and the J gene lost 2 bases, with 16 bases spanning the gap. This CDR3 region has 16 residues. The CDR3 DNA is TGTGCCAGCAGTGGTGACTGGCCCCCTCCCACAGATACGCAGTATTTT. Protein product: CASSGDWPPPTDTQYF.

This clonotype was counted between two and nine times. The rearrangement uses TRBV7-9 and TRBJ1-2; 7 positions match TRBD1. The trim removed 4 bases at V and 4 bases at J, leaving 9 bases unmatched. Germline V gene lookup returns CDR1 SEHNR and CDR2 FQNEAQ (reference sequence). The CDR3 loop spans 15 amino acids. The CDR3, as DNA: TGTGCCAGCAGCTCCGGGACAGATATCACCTATGGCTACACCTTC. This translates into CASSSGTDITYGYTF.